This T cell receptor beta chain was sequenced in a study of blood T cell repertoires in COVID-19. Study background: The study drew acute and convalescent COVID-19 samples from the United States, Italy and Spain. T cells, B-cell-depleted T cells, or PBMCs supplied cDNA or gDNA.

In its sample, this clone was seen many times. Source study methods: Cell counts per sample came from amplifying reference gene primers. TCRdb keeps only in-frame clones here, not all; method: immunoSEQ multiplex PCR. V and J calls and clone size follow that table, whereas D and trimming were derived from the DNA. The table records about 36,000 clones, about 81% of them present only once. There are 17 residues in the CDR3. V gene TRBV21-1 combines with J gene TRBJ2-7; the D call TRBD1 from the table was never checked on the DNA. TRBV21-1 is a recognized pseudogene. The specimen sequenced was peripheral blood. This sequence originates from a human donor in a cohort sampled during active or convalescent COVID-19. The donor label of this sample is uncertain. CDR3 bases: TGTGCCAGCAGCAAAGTCAACCTGGGGACAGGGAGGAACGAGCAGTACTTC. Translation gives CASSKVNLGTGRNEQYF.